A selection of T cell receptor beta chains follows, all from one sample in a study of blood T cell repertoires in COVID-19. TCRdb's copy holds only in-frame clones and misses some; the assay was immunoSEQ multiplex PCR. The sample has 95,000 to 150,000 clones, roughly 80% seen once. Input material: peripheral blood. These TCRs come from a human donor in a cohort sampled during active COVID-19. Both conserved end residues are part of each CDR3. The D gene is left open where the match is weak. Part of the rows lack a size; the others show once, few, many or a class for expanded clones.

CDR3nt: TGTGCCAGCAGCGCGGGAGGCTCCTATAATTCACCCCTCCACTTT; CDR3aa: CASSAGGSYNSPLHF; d_gene: .; abundance: .; len: 15; j_gene: TRBJ1-6; v_gene: TRBV5-6
CDR3nt: TGTGCCAGCAGTACCCCCGGACTAGCGGGATTCGAGCAGTACTTC; CDR3aa: CASSTPGLAGFEQYF; d_gene: TRBD2; abundance: .; len: 15; j_gene: TRBJ2-7; v_gene: TRBV28
CDR3nt: TGTGCCAGCAGTGAAGCCCCTACCCCTAGCTCCTCCTACGAGCAGTACTTC; CDR3aa: CASSEAPTPSSSYEQYF; d_gene: .; abundance: once; len: 17; j_gene: TRBJ2-7; v_gene: TRBV2
CDR3nt: TGTGCCAGTAGTACCCACCCCCTACAGGGCCCCGGGGCCAACGTCCTGACTTTC; CDR3aa: CASSTHPLQGPGANVLTF; d_gene: .; abundance: .; len: 18; j_gene: TRBJ2-6; v_gene: TRBV19
CDR3nt: TGTGCCAGCAAGGTCCAGGGGGAGTCGAGCGGCTACACCTTC; CDR3aa: CASKVQGESSGYTF; d_gene: TRBD1; abundance: few; len: 14; j_gene: TRBJ1-2; v_gene: TRBV2
CDR3nt: TGTGCCAGCAGCTTAGTTTTCGGACAGGGGGGTTCCTACGAGCAGTACTTC; CDR3aa: CASSLVFGQGGSYEQYF; d_gene: TRBD1; abundance: .; len: 17; j_gene: TRBJ2-7; v_gene: TRBV7-2
CDR3nt: TGTGCCAGCAGTGAATGGGACAGGGGGTATCAGCCCCAGCATTTT; CDR3aa: CASSEWDRGYQPQHF; d_gene: TRBD1; abundance: .; len: 15; j_gene: TRBJ1-5; v_gene: TRBV6-1
CDR3nt: TGTGCCAGCAGTTTTACCATCGGTAGCTCCTACAATGAGCAGTTCTTC; CDR3aa: CASSFTIGSSYNEQFF; d_gene: .; abundance: .; len: 16; j_gene: TRBJ2-1; v_gene: TRBV28
CDR3nt: TGTGCCGGGTCCGGGACAGGGGTTTTCACCGGGGAGCTGTTTTTT; CDR3aa: CAGSGTGVFTGELFF; d_gene: TRBD1; abundance: .; len: 15; j_gene: TRBJ2-2; v_gene: TRBV28
CDR3nt: TGTGCCAGCAGCTTGGACCCTAGCGGGAGTTACGAGCAGTACTTC; CDR3aa: CASSLDPSGSYEQYF; d_gene: TRBD2; abundance: .; len: 15; j_gene: TRBJ2-7; v_gene: TRBV5-4
CDR3nt: TGTGCCACCAGCACCAGGACAGGCATCTACGAGCAGTACTTC; CDR3aa: CATSTRTGIYEQYF; d_gene: TRBD1; abundance: .; len: 14; j_gene: TRBJ2-7; v_gene: TRBV15
CDR3nt: TGTGCCAGCAGTCCCAGACTACACTACGAGCAGTACTTC; CDR3aa: CASSPRLHYEQYF; d_gene: .; abundance: .; len: 13; j_gene: TRBJ2-7; v_gene: TRBV2
CDR3nt: TGTGCCAGCAGCCCGGGGTCAGGCTCAACTAATGAAAAACTGTTTTTT; CDR3aa: CASSPGSGSTNEKLFF; d_gene: .; abundance: .; len: 16; j_gene: TRBJ1-4; v_gene: TRBV5-4
CDR3nt: TGTGCCAGTACCCCGGGACTGCCTAATTCACCCCTCCACTTT; CDR3aa: CASTPGLPNSPLHF; d_gene: .; abundance: .; len: 14; j_gene: TRBJ1-6; v_gene: TRBV19
CDR3nt: TGCGCCAGCAGCCCTAGGACAGGCGGGTCCTACGAGCAGTACTTC; CDR3aa: CASSPRTGGSYEQYF; d_gene: TRBD1; abundance: .; len: 15; j_gene: TRBJ2-7; v_gene: TRBV4-1
CDR3nt: TGCGCCAGCAGCTTGGCCGGGGAGGGCTACGAGCAGTACTTC; CDR3aa: CASSLAGEGYEQYF; d_gene: TRBD2; abundance: few; len: 14; j_gene: TRBJ2-7; v_gene: TRBV5-1
CDR3nt: TGTGCCAGCAGCTACGTGGTCTCGGGAGATTCACCCCTCCACTTT; CDR3aa: CASSYVVSGDSPLHF; d_gene: .; abundance: .; len: 15; j_gene: TRBJ1-6; v_gene: TRBV7-9
CDR3nt: TGTGCCAGCAGCCACCCTAGACTAGCGGTCTACGAGCAGTACTTC; CDR3aa: CASSHPRLAVYEQYF; d_gene: TRBD2; abundance: few; len: 15; j_gene: TRBJ2-7; v_gene: TRBV11-2
CDR3nt: TGTGCCAGCAGCCCCAAGCCAGCGGGAGATCTTCGGAACGAGCAGTACTTC; CDR3aa: CASSPKPAGDLRNEQYF; d_gene: TRBD2; abundance: once; len: 17; j_gene: TRBJ2-7; v_gene: TRBV7-6
CDR3nt: TGCGCCAGCAGCCTCAGGGGTGGAACTGAAGCTTTCTTT; CDR3aa: CASSLRGGTEAFF; d_gene: .; abundance: few; len: 13; j_gene: TRBJ1-1; v_gene: TRBV10-2
CDR3nt: TGTGCTAGTGGTTTGGGGGAGCGAAATAGCAATCAGCCCCAGCATTTT; CDR3aa: CASGLGERNSNQPQHF; d_gene: .; abundance: .; len: 16; j_gene: TRBJ1-5; v_gene: TRBV12-5
CDR3nt: TGCGCCAGCAGCTTGGGCCTAGCGGGAGGCTACAATGAGCAGTTCTTC; CDR3aa: CASSLGLAGGYNEQFF; d_gene: TRBD2; abundance: .; len: 16; j_gene: TRBJ2-1; v_gene: TRBV5-1
CDR3nt: TGTGCCAGCAGCTTGGGGGTGGGTAGCGGGAAGCTTCGGTACTTC; CDR3aa: CASSLGVGSGKLRYF; d_gene: TRBD2; abundance: .; len: 15; j_gene: TRBJ2-7; v_gene: TRBV5-6
CDR3nt: TGTGCCAGCAGCGGATTACAGGCGGAGCAGTACTTC; CDR3aa: CASSGLQAEQYF; d_gene: .; abundance: .; len: 12; j_gene: TRBJ2-7; v_gene: TRBV9
CDR3nt: TGCGCCAGCAGCTTGGCCCCAAGCAGGGCTCCAGATACGCAGTATTTT; CDR3aa: CASSLAPSRAPDTQYF; d_gene: .; abundance: .; len: 16; j_gene: TRBJ2-3; v_gene: TRBV5-1
CDR3nt: TGTGCCAGCAGCCAACTAGCGAGGGGGGGGAATGAGCAGTTCTTC; CDR3aa: CASSQLARGGNEQFF; d_gene: .; abundance: .; len: 15; j_gene: TRBJ2-1; v_gene: TRBV6-6
CDR3nt: TGTGCCAGCAGCTTAGGACAGGGGGCGGGGGAGCAGTACTTC; CDR3aa: CASSLGQGAGEQYF; d_gene: TRBD1; abundance: few; len: 14; j_gene: TRBJ2-7; v_gene: TRBV7-2
CDR3nt: TGTGCCAGCAACTCCGGGACACCAGGCCATGGCTACACCTTC; CDR3aa: CASNSGTPGHGYTF; d_gene: .; abundance: .; len: 14; j_gene: TRBJ1-2; v_gene: TRBV3-1/TRBV3-2
CDR3nt: TGTGCCAGCAGTACCGGACAGGGGGCGTATTCACCCCTCCACTTT; CDR3aa: CASSTGQGAYSPLHF; d_gene: TRBD1; abundance: few; len: 15; j_gene: TRBJ1-6; v_gene: TRBV6-6
CDR3nt: TGTGCCAGCAGAGACCAGGTGACACCTAATGAAAAACTGTTTTTT; CDR3aa: CASRDQVTPNEKLFF; d_gene: .; abundance: .; len: 15; j_gene: TRBJ1-4; v_gene: TRBV6-6
CDR3nt: TGTGCCAGCAGCTTAAAGGGAGACTCACCCCTCCACTTT; CDR3aa: CASSLKGDSPLHF; d_gene: .; abundance: .; len: 13; j_gene: TRBJ1-6; v_gene: TRBV7-9
CDR3nt: TGTGCCAGCAGTTCGGCCTGGAGCGGGAGGGCCATGGATACGCAGTATTTT; CDR3aa: CASSSAWSGRAMDTQYF; d_gene: TRBD2; abundance: .; len: 17; j_gene: TRBJ2-3; v_gene: TRBV28
CDR3nt: TGTGCCAGCAGCCAAGATAGGGGAAGAGTGAACACTGAAGCTTTCTTT; CDR3aa: CASSQDRGRVNTEAFF; d_gene: .; abundance: .; len: 16; j_gene: TRBJ1-1; v_gene: TRBV14
CDR3nt: TGTGCCAGCAGCCCACTAGGCTCACTGTACGAGCAGTACTTC; CDR3aa: CASSPLGSLYEQYF; d_gene: .; abundance: few; len: 14; j_gene: TRBJ2-7; v_gene: TRBV2
CDR3nt: TGTGCCAGCAGTACTAATAAAGCTTTCTTT; CDR3aa: CASSTNKAFF; d_gene: .; abundance: .; len: 10; j_gene: TRBJ1-1; v_gene: TRBV2
CDR3nt: TGTGCCAGCAGTGAAGGGGGCGGCAGTTATTATAGCAATCAGCCCCAGCATTTT; CDR3aa: CASSEGGGSYYSNQPQHF; d_gene: .; abundance: .; len: 18; j_gene: TRBJ1-5; v_gene: TRBV6-1
CDR3nt: TGTGCCAGCAGTATGCCGGGGGCCTACGAGCAGTACTTC; CDR3aa: CASSMPGAYEQYF; d_gene: .; abundance: .; len: 13; j_gene: TRBJ2-7; v_gene: TRBV27
CDR3nt: TGTGCCAGCAGCCTCAGGTCAACTAATGAAAAACTGTTTTTT; CDR3aa: CASSLRSTNEKLFF; d_gene: .; abundance: .; len: 14; j_gene: TRBJ1-4; v_gene: TRBV3-1/TRBV3-2
CDR3nt: TGTGCCAGTAGTATTGGACAGGTGGTCGAAAAACTGTTTTTT; CDR3aa: CASSIGQVVEKLFF; d_gene: TRBD1; abundance: .; len: 14; j_gene: TRBJ1-4; v_gene: TRBV19
CDR3nt: TGTGCCAGCAGCTTAGCGGACAGGGTAAACACCATATATTTT; CDR3aa: CASSLADRVNTIYF; d_gene: TRBD1; abundance: .; len: 14; j_gene: TRBJ1-3; v_gene: TRBV7-9
CDR3nt: TGTGCCAGCAGTCCGTTGACTAGCGGGAGCTTCTACGAGCAGTACTTC; CDR3aa: CASSPLTSGSFYEQYF; d_gene: TRBD2; abundance: .; len: 16; j_gene: TRBJ2-7; v_gene: TRBV27
CDR3nt: TGCGCCAGCAGCTGGACAGGGGTCAGTTCACCCCTCCACTTT; CDR3aa: CASSWTGVSSPLHF; d_gene: TRBD1; abundance: .; len: 14; j_gene: TRBJ1-6; v_gene: TRBV5-1
CDR3nt: TGCGCCAGCAGCCCGGCGGGGGGGAACAATCAGCCCCAGCATTTT; CDR3aa: CASSPAGGNNQPQHF; d_gene: .; abundance: .; len: 15; j_gene: TRBJ1-5; v_gene: TRBV5-1
CDR3nt: TGTGCCAGCAGCTTGGCCCTCTCTGGGGCCAACGTCCTGACTTTC; CDR3aa: CASSLALSGANVLTF; d_gene: .; abundance: .; len: 15; j_gene: TRBJ2-6; v_gene: TRBV5-6
CDR3nt: TGTGCCAGCAGTTTCGGAGCGGGAGGATACGAGCAGTACTTC; CDR3aa: CASSFGAGGYEQYF; d_gene: TRBD2; abundance: .; len: 14; j_gene: TRBJ2-7; v_gene: TRBV6-5
CDR3nt: TGCGCCAGCAGCTTGGTAGCCAGGGGAGTCTATGGCTACACCTTC; CDR3aa: CASSLVARGVYGYTF; d_gene: .; abundance: .; len: 15; j_gene: TRBJ1-2; v_gene: TRBV5-1
CDR3nt: TGTGCCAGCAGTCTACAGGGGGCCGAGGGCCGATATGGCTACACCTTC; CDR3aa: CASSLQGAEGRYGYTF; d_gene: TRBD1; abundance: few; len: 16; j_gene: TRBJ1-2; v_gene: TRBV5-4
CDR3nt: TGTGCCAGCAGTCTGGATGACCTCAGGCGTTCCTACGAGCAGTACTTC; CDR3aa: CASSLDDLRRSYEQYF; d_gene: .; abundance: .; len: 16; j_gene: TRBJ2-7; v_gene: TRBV28
CDR3nt: TGTGCCAGCAGGAGGGAGTTCAACACTGAAGCTTTCTTT; CDR3aa: CASRREFNTEAFF; d_gene: .; abundance: .; len: 13; j_gene: TRBJ1-1; v_gene: TRBV6-5
CDR3nt: TGTGCCAGCAGCTTCACCGGGACAGGGTATGATACGCAGTATTTT; CDR3aa: CASSFTGTGYDTQYF; d_gene: TRBD1; abundance: .; len: 15; j_gene: TRBJ2-3; v_gene: TRBV13
CDR3nt: TGCAGCGTTGGGGCGGACAGGGGATTCTACGAGCAGTACTTC; CDR3aa: CSVGADRGFYEQYF; d_gene: TRBD1; abundance: .; len: 14; j_gene: TRBJ2-7; v_gene: TRBV29-1
CDR3nt: TGTGCCAGCAGTGATTCGGGGTTTCAGCCCCAGCATTTT; CDR3aa: CASSDSGFQPQHF; d_gene: .; abundance: .; len: 13; j_gene: TRBJ1-5; v_gene: TRBV2
CDR3nt: TGTGCCAGCAGCCGATACCCTACTAGAGGGCAGTACTTC; CDR3aa: CASSRYPTRGQYF; d_gene: .; abundance: .; len: 13; j_gene: TRBJ2-7; v_gene: TRBV7-2
CDR3nt: TGCGCCAGCAGCGCAAGGGGACAGGGTGGCTACGAGCAGTACTTC; CDR3aa: CASSARGQGGYEQYF; d_gene: TRBD1; abundance: .; len: 15; j_gene: TRBJ2-7; v_gene: TRBV5-1
CDR3nt: TGTGCCAGCAGTCGGGACAAAGAGAATCAGCCCCAGCATTTT; CDR3aa: CASSRDKENQPQHF; d_gene: .; abundance: .; len: 14; j_gene: TRBJ1-5; v_gene: TRBV6-6
CDR3nt: TGTGCCAGCAGCTTTGGGGCAGCACAATATGGCTACACCTTC; CDR3aa: CASSFGAAQYGYTF; d_gene: .; abundance: .; len: 14; j_gene: TRBJ1-2; v_gene: TRBV5-6
CDR3nt: TGCGCCAGCAGCCTGACAGGGGCCGAGCAGTACTTC; CDR3aa: CASSLTGAEQYF; d_gene: TRBD1; abundance: once; len: 12; j_gene: TRBJ2-7; v_gene: TRBV4-1
CDR3nt: TGTGCCAGCAGCGGGGGGACAGTCGAGCAGTACTTC; CDR3aa: CASSGGTVEQYF; d_gene: .; abundance: .; len: 12; j_gene: TRBJ2-7; v_gene: TRBV11-3
CDR3nt: TGTGCCATCAGTGAGTCCCCGGACACCGTGGCTGGGGCCAACGTCCTGACTTTC; CDR3aa: CAISESPDTVAGANVLTF; d_gene: .; abundance: once; len: 18; j_gene: TRBJ2-6; v_gene: TRBV10-3